This T cell receptor beta chain was identified in a study of regulatory T cells in long-lasting Graves disease. Study-level results: Persistent disease preferred TRBV28, TRBJ1-2 and TRBJ2-5.

This clonotype occurred a few times. The antigen is undetermined. Germline CDR1 and CDR2: LGHNA and YNFKEQ. The CDR3 loop spans 16 amino acids. Trimming cost V 0 bases and J 7 bases, with 15 bases left between them. Time point denoted: persistent/refractory GD, antithyroid drugs over 5 years with positive TRAb. PBMC-derived RNA was used for the TCR library. Peripheral blood, at about 10 milliliters, went into EDTA tubes. Arm-PCR with iRepertoire HTBI primers amplified the CDR3 regions for these TCR beta libraries. TCRdb re-called the multiplex PCR reads through MiXCR, storing one row per CDR3 protein. The sample has fewer than 450,000 distinct CDR3 sequences; around a quarter are singletons.

This receptor was identified in a female donor with Graves disease. Sequencing used peripheral blood mononuclear cells (PBMCs), obtained when the disease was refractory, from a patient treated with antithyroid drugs. V gene TRBV4-2 combines with J gene TRBJ1-4, with D hard to call. The CDR3: CASSQEYRNSGEKLFF. The CDR3, as DNA: TGTGCCAGCAGCCAAGAATATCGTAACTCTGGTGAAAAACTGTTTTTT.